The 9 T cell receptor beta chains below all came from one sample that was sequenced in a study of T cells after yellow fever vaccination. From the 5' RACE reads, TCRdb called clonotypes with MiXCR, one entry per CDR3 protein. The table shows some 250,000 distinct CDR3 sequences, with around 3.5% occurring only once. Source: PBMCs, taken 15 days after the yellow fever booster vaccination. The receptors derive from a man aged 18 to 30 who received the YFV17D yellow fever vaccine.

Only a few counts were recorded for this clonotype. The chain recombines TRBV7-2 with TRBJ1-2, with 7 bases fitting TRBD1. Trimming at V came to 3 bases and at J to 8 bases, leaving 6 bases not matched to a gene. CDR3 length: 13 amino acids. Germline loops: CDR1 SGHTA, CDR2 FQGNSA. The CDR3 region is CASSFKGANGYTF. For the CDR3, the DNA is TGTGCCAGCAGCTTCAAGGGGGCGAACGGCTACACCTTC.

This clonotype was recorded at least ten times. This chain's CDR3 is CASTPPGAEETQYF. The CDR3 coding sequence is TGCGCCAGCACCCCCCCGGGGGCGGAAGAGACCCAGTACTTC. The chain couples TRBV5-1 to TRBJ2-5, with D tentatively TRBD1 or TRBD2 (6 bases each). The CDR3 has 14 residues. Per germline, CDR1 SGHRS and CDR2 YFSETQ. With 6 bases removed from V and 3 bases from J, the gap between germline ends came to 15 bases.

This clonotype has at least ten counts. This chain's CDR3 is CAIRSTESSYEQYF. The CDR3 region has the DNA TGTGCCATCAGGTCGACAGAGAGCTCCTACGAGCAGTACTTC. The genes are TRBV10-3 and TRBJ2-7, with D possibly being TRBD1 (5 bases). The germline V gene encodes CDR1 ENHRY and CDR2 SYGVKD. The V and J ends lost 6 bases and 0 bases respectively, with 12 bases between them. The CDR3 spans 14 residues.

This clonotype came up many times. V and J are TRBV29-1 and TRBJ2-5; 7 nucleotides match TRBD1. CDR1 and CDR2 (germline): SQVTM, ANQGSEA. Trimming cost V 7 bases and J 1 base; bases outside gene matches: 9. The CDR3 consists of 14 residues. CDR3 in DNA: TGCAGCGCATGGACAGGAGACACCCAAGAGACCCAGTACTTC. Its translation is CSAWTGDTQETQYF.

This clonotype was detected ten times or more. The chain employs TRBV7-3 and TRBJ1-1; D unclear. The germline gives CDR1 SGHTA, CDR2 FQGTGA. V lost 2 bases and J lost 0, with 13 bases in between. The CDR3 consists of 16 residues. Here the CDR3 DNA reads TGTGCCAGCAGCTTAGCCCCCGGAGATTTGAACACTGAAGCTTTCTTT. Protein sequence: CASSLAPGDLNTEAFF.

In its sample, this clonotype was seen many times. The chain recombines TRBV20-1 with TRBJ2-4; D ambiguous. Trimming took 5 bases from V and 7 from J, leaving 15 bases between them. The CDR3 has 13 amino acids. Germline assignment: CDR1 DFQATT and CDR2 SNEGSKA (reference sequence). CDR3 bases: TGCAGTGCTCTGACCCCCTCCCCTAACATTCAGTACTTC. It is translated as CSALTPSPNIQYF.

This clonotype has ten or more counts. This chain joins TRBV4-3 and TRBJ1-3; D is undetermined. Germline V gene sequence: CDR1 LGHNA, CDR2 YSLEER. CDR3 length: 15 residues. With 0 bases removed from V and 1 base from J, the gap between germline ends came to 7 bases. The CDR3: CASSQERFSGNTIYF. The CDR3 DNA follows: TGCGCCAGCAGCCAAGAACGTTTTTCTGGAAACACCATATATTTT.

This clonotype was recorded many times. The chain employs TRBV5-1 and TRBJ2-1; 7 bases agree with TRBD1. V gave up 3 bases and J gave up 3 bases; unmatched junction bases: 9. CDR1 and CDR2 (germline): SGHRS, YFSETQ. This CDR3 has 16 amino acids. CDR3 region: CASSSTGTDFYNEQFF. The CDR3 DNA follows: TGCGCCAGCAGCTCTACCGGGACAGATTTCTACAATGAGCAGTTCTTC.

The sample holds many counts of this clonotype. The chain joins TRBV6-5 to TRBJ1-1; possibly TRBD1 for D (5 bases). Trimming left V 6 bases short and J 1 base short, with 18 bases between. The germline V gene encodes CDR1 MNHEY and CDR2 SVGAGI. The CDR3 totals 16 residues. The CDR3 protein is CASSERAGWKNTEAFF. CDR3 nucleotide sequence: TGTGCCAGCAGCGAAAGGGCAGGGTGGAAGAACACTGAAGCTTTCTTT.